This TCR beta chain was recorded in a study of blood T cell repertoires in COVID-19. Whole-study context: In each case, the material was cDNA or gDNA derived from T cells, B-cell-depleted T cells, or PBMCs.

Generated by immunoSEQ multiplex PCR, the TCRdb table keeps only in-frame clones and is missing some. Of tens of thousands of clones listed, around 85% are singletons. Germline V gene sequence: CDR1 LGHDT, CDR2 YNNKEL (reference sequence). This CDR3 region has 16 residues. V lost 4 bases to trimming and J lost 3 bases; unmatched junction nucleotides: 5. The TCR sequence derives from a human donor in a cohort sampled during active COVID-19. The rearrangement links TRBV3-1 (or the pseudogene TRBV3-2) to TRBJ2-3, with TRBD2 identical over 12 bases. Sequencing was performed on peripheral blood. CDR3 in amino acids: CASSRGLAGITDTQYF. As DNA, the CDR3 is TGTGCCAGCAGCCGAGGACTAGCGGGGATAACAGATACGCAGTATTTT.